The TCR beta chain under discussion was sequenced for a study of T cells in Graves' hyperthyroidism and ophthalmopathy. Template material for amplifying TCR beta CDR3 regions consisted of RNA transcripts. Primed by the HTBI set, a first-round RT-PCR was run on the TCR CDR3. One entry per CDR3 protein results from TCRdb running MiXCR on the multiplex PCR reads. The table has around 200,000 distinct CDR3 sequences, approximately 17% seen once. General study points: Before onset, ophthalmopathy was predicted by the model a median 6.5 months earlier.

Those patients with uncontrolled infection, other autoimmune disease, pregnancy or lactation were excluded. This clonotype has ten or more counts. What it binds is not known. Trimming left V 5 bases short and J 6 bases short, with 22 bases between. CDR1 is MNHNS and CDR2 is SASEGT in the germline V gene. There are 17 residues in the CDR3. The rearrangement uses TRBV6-1 and TRBJ2-2; possibly TRBD1 or TRBD2 for D (6 bases each). This receptor was obtained from a woman in her forties or fifties with Graves' hyperthyroidism. The sample was blood. In DNA, the CDR3 is TGTGCCAGCAGTACACCGCTAGGAAGGGGGACTTCCGGGGAGCTGTTTTTT. Its protein product is CASSTPLGRGTSGELFF.